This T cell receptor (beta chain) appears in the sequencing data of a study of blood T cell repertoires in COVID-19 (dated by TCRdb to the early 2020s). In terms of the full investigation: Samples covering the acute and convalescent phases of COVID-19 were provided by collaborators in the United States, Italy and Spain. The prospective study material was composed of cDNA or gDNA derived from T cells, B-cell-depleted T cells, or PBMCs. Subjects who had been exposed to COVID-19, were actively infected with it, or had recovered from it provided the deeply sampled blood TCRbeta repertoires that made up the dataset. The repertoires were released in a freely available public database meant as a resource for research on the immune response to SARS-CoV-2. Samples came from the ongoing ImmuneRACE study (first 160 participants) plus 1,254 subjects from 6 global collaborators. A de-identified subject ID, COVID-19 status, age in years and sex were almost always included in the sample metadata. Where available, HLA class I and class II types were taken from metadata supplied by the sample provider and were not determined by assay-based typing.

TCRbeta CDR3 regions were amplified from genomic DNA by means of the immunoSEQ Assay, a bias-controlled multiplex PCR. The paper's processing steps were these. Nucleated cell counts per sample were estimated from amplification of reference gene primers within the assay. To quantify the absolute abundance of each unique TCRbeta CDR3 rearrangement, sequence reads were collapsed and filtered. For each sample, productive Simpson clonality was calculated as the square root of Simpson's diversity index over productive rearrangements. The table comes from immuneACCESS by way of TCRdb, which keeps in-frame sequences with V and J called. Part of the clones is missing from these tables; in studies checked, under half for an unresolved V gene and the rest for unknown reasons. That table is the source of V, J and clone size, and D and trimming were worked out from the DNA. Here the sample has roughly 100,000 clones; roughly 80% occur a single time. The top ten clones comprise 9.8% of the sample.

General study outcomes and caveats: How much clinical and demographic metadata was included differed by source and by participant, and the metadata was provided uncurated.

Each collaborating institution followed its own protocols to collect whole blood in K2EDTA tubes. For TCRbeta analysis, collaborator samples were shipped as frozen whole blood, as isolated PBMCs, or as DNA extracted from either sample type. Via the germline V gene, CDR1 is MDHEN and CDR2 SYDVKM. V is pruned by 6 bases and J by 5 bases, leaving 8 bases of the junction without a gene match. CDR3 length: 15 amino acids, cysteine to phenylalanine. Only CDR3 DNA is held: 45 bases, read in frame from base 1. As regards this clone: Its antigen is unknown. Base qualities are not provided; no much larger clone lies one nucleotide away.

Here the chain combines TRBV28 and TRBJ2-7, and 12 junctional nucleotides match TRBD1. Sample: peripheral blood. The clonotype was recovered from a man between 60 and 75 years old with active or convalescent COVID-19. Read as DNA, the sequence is TGTGCCAGCAGGGGGACAGGGGGCGCCGGTCACGAGCAGTACTTC. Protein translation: CASRGTGGAGHEQYF.